This TCR beta chain came from a study of CD8+ T cells in alopecia areata. In the study overall: Patients in the treated group were given tofacitinib by mouth, 5 to 10 mg twice a day.

Between the trimmed V and J ends, which lost 0 bases and 12 bases, there was a span of 17 bases. The CDR3 runs to 15 residues. Germline lookup yields CDR1 SGHTA and CDR2 FQGNSA. A remark on this clone: The antigen is not known.

From alopecia areata patients, lesional scalp punch biopsies and peripheral blood were collected. Sorting separated CD4+ and CD8+ T cells out of PBMCs. Study observations and caveats: Normal scalp had lower clonality than lesional scalp, with alopecia totalis/universalis lesions showing this most strongly.

Extraction and reverse transcription of RNA yielded cDNA as the sequencing template. Clones were sequenced by immunoSEQ multiplex PCR, and TCRdb holds only the in-frame ones, with some missing. The data hold about 250,000 clones, with around 67% observed a single time. The source was CD4+ T cells sorted from blood, collected at week 0. The chain employs TRBV7-2 and TRBJ2-2; D might be TRBD2 (7 bases). The sequence was collected from a human donor with alopecia areata. Here the CDR3 DNA reads TGTGCCAGCAGCTTAGCGCTCGGGGGGCACCGGAAGCTGTTTTTT. Protein: CASSLALGGHRKLFF.